The source of this TCR beta chain is a study of T cells after posttransplantation cyclophosphamide. Findings and caveats of the study: Donor CD8+ memory clones often dominated recipient blood repertoires at later times. After PTCy, TRB diversity resembled that of CNI/methotrexate controls. TRB overlap between skin or GI tissue T cells and blood was limited.

Methotrexate plus calcineurin inhibitor accompanied controls' myeloablative marrow transplants; sampling was 1 year later. The junction had 6 bases not matched to a gene; V was cut back by 5 bases and J by 3 bases. The length of the CDR3 is 15 residues. Per germline, CDR1 SEHNR and CDR2 FQNEAQ (reference sequence). Notes on this clone: Its antigen is still unknown.

TCRdb's copy holds only in-frame clones and misses some; the assay was immunoSEQ multiplex PCR. Among about 21,000 clones, approximately 86% were seen once, and the ten largest hold around 2.1%. V usage is TRBV7-9 and J usage is TRBJ2-7, with 11 bases that match TRBD2. The receptor's source is a female patient aged 30-39 years who received an allogeneic stem cell transplant from an unrelated donor, was CMV-positive, and had acute and chronic GVHD. Part of the T cells may come from the graft donor. Source: PBMCs, taken about 360 days after allogeneic stem cell transplant with calcineurin inhibitor and methotrexate. CDR3 region: CASSPGLAVHYEQYF. CDR3 nucleotide sequence: TGTGCCAGCAGCCCGGGACTAGCGGTTCACTACGAGCAGTACTTC.